Only a few counts were recorded for the clone carrying this T cell receptor beta chain. The antigen is undetermined. Germline lookup yields CDR1 MDHEN and CDR2 SYDVKM. This CDR3 region has 14 residues. Trimming removed 7 bases at V and 8 bases at J, with 20 bases between. The sample originates from a study of early T cells in non-severe SARS-CoV-2 infection. Study-wide background: The sequenced material was bulk RNA from unsorted whole blood, and its chains were unpaired. General observations from the study: There was a bias toward anti-spike CD8 responses in VDJdb matching, which missed private and CD4 specificities.

Each cDNA molecule carried a unique molecular identifier. TCRdb used MiXCR to reprocess the 5' RACE reads, holding one entry per CDR3 protein. The sample comprises about 110,000 distinct CDR3 sequences, around an eighth of which are singletons, and less than 3.5% rests with the top ten. This clonotype was obtained from an adult who was a healthcare worker with PCR-confirmed SARS-CoV-2 infection or an uninfected control (not recorded which). The chain employs TRBV28 and TRBJ1-2; the D gene is possibly TRBD1 (6 bases). What was sequenced was whole blood. The CDR3, as DNA: TGTGCCAGCACTCCCATGCCCCCAGGGGAAGGCTACACCTTC. This translates into CASTPMPPGEGYTF.